The 30 T cell receptor beta chains listed next were all sequenced from one sample in a study of shared clonotypes between healthy human individuals. Profiling relied on immunoSEQ multiplex PCR, and the TCRdb table lists in-frame clones only, not all of them. The sample has under 650,000 clones; approximately 95% are singletons. Sequencing input: naive CD4+ T cells sorted from blood. Specified subset: CD45RA+ positively selected. These TCRs come from a woman in her twenties or thirties in good health.

V is TRBV14 and J is TRBJ2-1, with TRBD2 identical over 8 bases. This CDR3 spans 15 amino acids. CDR1 SGHDN and CDR2 FVKESK come from the germline V gene. Losses at the gene ends were 5 bases for V and 10 bases for J; bases not matched to a gene: 13. The CDR3 nucleotides are TGTGCCAGCAGCTACCTCTCGGGAGGGCCTCAGGAGCAGTTCTTC. Its protein product is CASSYLSGGPQEQFF.

The gene calls are TRBV28 and TRBJ2-5, with D uncertain. The J call is doubtful: the DNA matches TRBJ2-7 better. The CDR3 totals 15 residues. Per the germline V gene, CDR1 is MDHEN and CDR2 is SYDVKM. The CDR3 sequence: CASSLWARFSYEQYF. DNA for the CDR3: TGTGCCAGCAGTTTATGGGCCAGATTCTCCTACGAGCAGTACTTC.

The chain couples TRBV7-7 to TRBJ2-5; no clear D gene. From germline, CDR1 is SSHAT and CDR2 FNYEAQ (reference sequence). The CDR3 runs 13 residues. V lost 0 bases to trimming and J lost 3 bases, with 5 bases between them. The chain's CDR3 is CASSLAMEETQYF. In DNA form, the CDR3 reads TGTGCCAGCAGCTTAGCGATGGAAGAGACCCAGTACTTC.

The gene calls are TRBV7-9 and TRBJ2-7; D is unclear. Germline V gene data show CDR1 as SEHNR and CDR2 as FQNEAQ (reference sequence). The CDR3 loop spans 14 amino acids. V was pared by 1 base and J by 2 bases, with 9 bases between. CDR3 residues: CASSLVFGPYEQYF. The CDR3 bases are TGTGCCAGCAGCTTAGTGTTCGGTCCCTACGAGCAGTACTTC.

V usage is TRBV30 and J usage is TRBJ2-1; 14 bases agree with TRBD2. Trimming took 5 bases from V and 9 from J; bases not matched to a gene: 6. Per germline, CDR1 GTSNPN and CDR2 SVGIG (reference sequence). CDR3 size: 14 residues. CDR3 in DNA: TGTGCCTGGCTGACCGGGACTAGCGGGAGTGAGCAGTTCTTC. Its protein product is CAWLTGTSGSEQFF.

This clone was observed a single time. This chain joins TRBV11-2 and TRBJ1-5, with D hard to call. The CDR3 sequence is 14 residues long. Trimming removed 0 bases from V and 6 bases from J, with 9 bases in between. Germline CDR1 and CDR2: SGHAT and FQNNGV. The CDR3 region has the DNA TGTGCCAGCAGCTTAGAATTGGGGAGTCAGCCCCAGCATTTT. Its translation: CASSLELGSQPQHF. Combining the CDR3 with reference TRBV11-2 and TRBJ1-5 gives the whole variable domain EAGVAQSPRYKIIEKRQSVAFWCNPISGHATLYWYQQILGQGPKLLIQFQNNGVVDDSQLPKDRFSAERLKGVDSTLKIQPAKLEDSAVYLCASSLELGSQPQHFGDGTRLSIL.

This chain uses TRBV6-7 with TRBJ2-3; perhaps D is TRBD1 or TRBD2 (7 bases each). TRBV6-7 is an ORF for which the function is uncertain. V was pared by 9 bases and J by 2 bases, with 27 bases between. The length of the CDR3 is 18 residues. As DNA, the CDR3 is TGTGCCAGAGGCGGGACAGAGGACACCGAGCGGGACACAGATACGCAGTATTTT. As protein: CARGGTEDTERDTDTQYF.

CDR3 loop: CASGSNYEQYF. CDR3 DNA sequence: TGTGCCAGCGGGTCTAACTACGAGCAGTACTTC. J is TRBJ2-5 and V is TRBV28; the D is unclear. Judging by the DNA end, TRBJ2-7 fits better; the J call may be wrong. CDR3 size: 11 residues. The germline gives CDR1 MDHEN, CDR2 SYDVKM.

The V and J genes are TRBV4-2 and TRBJ2-3; possible D gene TRBD2, 5 bases. V shed 5 bases and J shed 4 bases, with 16 bases lying between them. Germline V gives CDR1 LGHNA, CDR2 YNFKEQ. There are 15 residues in the CDR3. The CDR3 spells CASSYDGLSPDTQYF. CDR3 nucleotides: TGTGCCAGCAGCTACGACGGACTGAGTCCAGATACGCAGTATTTT.

V gene TRBV18 combines with J gene TRBJ2-3, with D possibly TRBD2 on 5 matching bases. This CDR3 is 14 amino acids long. Germline values: CDR1 KGHSH, CDR2 LQKENI. V lost 2 bases, J lost 2 bases, and 8 bases lay in between. CDR3 nucleotide sequence: TGTGCCAGCTCACCATTGGAGGCCACAGATACGCAGTATTTT. Amino acids: CASSPLEATDTQYF.

V usage is TRBV28 and J usage is TRBJ2-5; perhaps TRBD1 as D (6 bases). V was shortened by 5 bases and J by 7 bases, with 14 bases between the two germline ends. The CDR3 length is 13 residues. Germline assignment: CDR1 MDHEN and CDR2 SYDVKM. This chain's CDR3 is CASSLEGEGTQYF. The CDR3 DNA sequence: TGTGCCAGCAGTCTTGAGGGGGAAGGGACCCAGTACTTC.

The chain joins TRBV29-1 to TRBJ2-1; 8 positions match TRBD2. V lost 7 bases to trimming and J lost 3 bases; unmatched junction nucleotides: 8. The germline V gene has CDR1 SQVTM and CDR2 ANQGSEA. The length of the CDR3 is 14 residues. CDR3: CSGRGGRIYNEQFF. CDR3 bases: TGCAGCGGACGAGGCGGGAGGATCTACAATGAGCAGTTCTTC.

This clone was seen once. The chain has TRBV11-2 and TRBJ2-3; 9 bases align to TRBD2. This CDR3 region has 17 residues. Germline V lookup: CDR1 SGHAT, CDR2 FQNNGV. Germline trimming cut 6 bases from V and 6 bases from J; bases unmatched to any gene: 16. CDR3 sequence: CASRRGPGLATLDTQYF. DNA of the CDR3: TGTGCCAGCAGACGGGGGCCGGGACTAGCAACGTTGGATACGCAGTATTTT.

The chain couples TRBV6-5 to TRBJ2-7; D not certain. Germline CDR1 reads MNHEY; CDR2 reads SVGAGI. Trimming left V 9 bases short and J 6 bases short, with 12 bases between. The CDR3 contains 11 residues. The CDR3: CASHYVGEQYF. The CDR3 DNA reads as TGTGCCAGTCATTATGTTGGCGAGCAGTACTTC.

The chain couples TRBV27 to TRBJ2-7; D tentatively fits TRBD1 or TRBD2 (5 bases each). Trimming removed 6 bases from V and 6 bases from J, with 18 bases in between. The V gene's germline CDR1 is MNHEY and CDR2 SMNVEV (reference sequence). The CDR3 loop spans 14 amino acids. The CDR3 region has the DNA TGTGCCAGCAGAGGGGACCCCCCAGCTTCCGAGCAGTACTTC. Encoded protein: CASRGDPPASEQYF.

The chain links TRBV7-9 to TRBJ2-5, with D tentatively TRBD1 or TRBD2 (5 bases each). V was trimmed by 1 base and J by 4 bases, leaving 10 bases between them. Germline assignment: CDR1 SEHNR and CDR2 FQNEAQ (reference sequence). CDR3 length: 14 amino acids. The DNA for the CDR3 is TGTGCCAGCAGCTTAGAGAGGGGAATAGAGACCCAGTACTTC. It is translated as CASSLERGIETQYF.

The J gene is TRBJ2-7, the V gene TRBV7-2, with D possibly matching TRBD2 (6 bases). Trimming took off 1 base at V and 6 bases at J, with 19 bases between the two ends. From germline, CDR1 is SGHTA and CDR2 FQGNSA. This CDR3 contains 16 residues. CDR3 amino acids: CASSLVSGSSLVEQYF. As DNA, the CDR3 is TGTGCCAGCAGCTTAGTCTCCGGGAGCTCTCTAGTCGAGCAGTACTTC. Using reference TRBV7-2 and TRBJ2-7 for the parts outside the CDR3, the full variable domain is GAGVSQSPSNKVTEKGKDVELRCDPISGHTALYWYRQSLGQGLEFLIYFQGNSAPDKSGLPSDRFSAERTGGSVSTLTIQRTQQEDSAVYLCASSLVSGSSLVEQYFGPGTRLTVT.

In its sample, this clone was seen once. The CDR3 coding sequence is TGTGCCAGCAGCTTAGGGTTATTGGGGACGGGTGATTCAGATACGCAGTATTTT. Amino acids: CASSLGLLGTGDSDTQYF. The chain employs TRBV11-2 and TRBJ2-3; D possibly uses TRBD1 or TRBD2 (5 bases each). The V gene lost 1 base and the J gene lost 4 bases, with 21 bases spanning the gap. Germline CDR1 reads SGHAT; CDR2 reads FQNNGV. The CDR3 consists of 18 residues.

The chain recombines TRBV27 with TRBJ2-7, with D maybe TRBD2 (6 bases). Trimming removed 6 bases from V and 0 bases from J, with 15 bases in between. Germline V gene lookup returns CDR1 MNHEY and CDR2 SMNVEV (reference sequence). The CDR3 consists of 15 residues. This CDR3 reads CASRNQGSGSYEQYF. In nucleotides, the CDR3 is TGTGCCAGCAGAAACCAGGGTAGCGGCTCCTACGAGCAGTACTTC.

V gene TRBV19 combines with J gene TRBJ2-4; D gene uncertain. The V end was cut by 4 bases, the J end by 4 bases, with 11 bases between. There are 14 residues in the CDR3. The V gene's germline CDR1 is LNHDA and CDR2 SQIVND (reference sequence). The CDR3 protein is CASSTSRSKNIQYF. The CDR3 nucleotides read TGTGCCAGTAGTACCAGTAGGTCTAAAAACATTCAGTACTTC.

This chain joins TRBV7-2 and TRBJ2-3; tentatively, D is TRBD2 (6 bases). The germline V and J ends were trimmed by 4 bases and 1 base, with 15 bases remaining between them. CDR1 is SGHTA, CDR2 FQGNSA, per germline. CDR3 length: 16 amino acids. CDR3 bases: TGTGCCAGCAGCTCCGCCCGTTTAGCGGGCACAGATACGCAGTATTTT. Protein product: CASSSARLAGTDTQYF.

V and J are TRBV5-2 and TRBJ2-7. TRBV5-2 is classified as a pseudogene. The CDR3 extends over 14 amino acids. In nucleotides, the CDR3 is TGTGCCAGCAGCGTTGAATTAGACGAAGGCGAGCAGTACTTC. It codes for CASSVELDEGEQYF.

The chain links TRBV10-3 to TRBJ2-3, with 10 positions matching TRBD2. After removal of 0 bases from V and 5 bases from J, the junction contained 14 bases not matched to a gene. The CDR3 has 19 residues. Germline CDR1 is ENHRY and CDR2 is SYGVKD. The CDR3 DNA is TGTGCCATCAGTGAGTCTATGGGACTAGCGAGAAAGGAGCGAGATACGCAGTATTTT. It codes for CAISESMGLARKERDTQYF.

The CDR3 DNA reads as TGTGCCAGCAGTGAACCTGGGACGCTAAACACCGGGGAGCTGTTTTTT. Its protein product is CASSEPGTLNTGELFF. The chain is built from TRBV2 and TRBJ2-2; the D call may be TRBD1 or TRBD2 (5 bases each). V was pared by 2 bases and J by 2 bases, with 12 bases between. Germline V gene data show CDR1 as SNHLY and CDR2 as FYNNEI. The CDR3 is 16 residues long.

The chain has TRBV28 and TRBJ1-1; TRBD1 matches 8 bases. V trimming: 4 bases; J trimming: 5 bases; junction bases outside the gene matches: 15. The CDR3 contains 17 residues. Germline CDR1 is MDHEN and CDR2 is SYDVKM. The CDR3 loop reads CASSSRRHRTGSTEAFF. DNA of the CDR3: TGTGCCAGCAGTTCCCGAAGACATAGGACAGGGAGTACTGAAGCTTTCTTT.

The chain employs TRBV28 and TRBJ2-1; 8 bases align to TRBD2. The germline gives CDR1 MDHEN, CDR2 SYDVKM. CDR3 length: 16 amino acids. After removal of 7 bases from V and 2 bases from J, the junction contained 10 bases not matched to a gene. The CDR3 reads CASIPPSGRAYNEQFF. CDR3 nucleotides: TGTGCCAGCATCCCCCCTTCCGGGAGGGCCTACAATGAGCAGTTCTTC. Together with reference TRBV28 and TRBJ2-1, the CDR3 gives the full variable domain: DVKVTQSSRYLVKRTGEKVFLECVQDMDHENMFWYRQDPGLGLRLIYFSYDVKMKEKGDIPEGYSVSREKKERFSLILESASTNQTSMYLCASIPPSGRAYNEQFFGPGTRLTVL.

The rearrangement links TRBV7-9 to TRBJ2-7, with 8 bases fitting TRBD1. Per germline, CDR1 SEHNR and CDR2 FQNEAQ (reference sequence). The CDR3 length is 16 residues. V trimming: 5 bases; J trimming: 2 bases; junction bases outside the gene matches: 11. The CDR3 DNA is TGTGCCAGCAGCCTTAGTGCGGACAGGGCCCCCTACGAGCAGTACTTC. Amino acids: CASSLSADRAPYEQYF.

The chain links TRBV28 to TRBJ2-1; TRBD2 matches at 10 bases. CDR3 length equals 19 residues. CDR1 is MDHEN and CDR2 is SYDVKM in the germline V gene. Trimming at V came to 4 bases and at J to 5 bases, leaving 17 bases not matched to a gene. The CDR3 DNA follows: TGTGCCAGCAGTTCTTGGGCAGCGGGAGGGGGGAATGAGGACAATGAGCAGTTCTTC. Protein sequence: CASSSWAAGGGNEDNEQFF. The entire variable domain, with the rest obtained from reference TRBV28 and TRBJ2-1, is as follows: DVKVTQSSRYLVKRTGEKVFLECVQDMDHENMFWYRQDPGLGLRLIYFSYDVKMKEKGDIPEGYSVSREKKERFSLILESASTNQTSMYLCASSSWAAGGGNEDNEQFFGPGTRLTVL.

The genes are TRBV25-1 and TRBJ2-3; 14 nucleotides align to TRBD2. Germline V lookup: CDR1 MGHDK, CDR2 SYGVNS. After removal of 1 base from V and 6 bases from J, the junction contained 6 bases not matched to a gene. This CDR3 contains 17 residues. CDR3 DNA sequence: TGTGCCAGCAGTGAATCCTCGGGACTAGCGGGAGTGGATACGCAGTATTTT. It encodes CASSESSGLAGVDTQYF.

V is TRBV5-1 and J is TRBJ2-3; 7 nucleotides align to TRBD2. CDR1 SGHRS and CDR2 YFSETQ come from the germline V gene. The CDR3 is made up of 14 amino acids. Trimming removed 4 bases from V and 2 bases from J; junction bases left unmatched: 4. As DNA, the CDR3 is TGCGCCAGCAGCCCTAGCGGACCCACAGATACGCAGTATTTT. Residues: CASSPSGPTDTQYF.